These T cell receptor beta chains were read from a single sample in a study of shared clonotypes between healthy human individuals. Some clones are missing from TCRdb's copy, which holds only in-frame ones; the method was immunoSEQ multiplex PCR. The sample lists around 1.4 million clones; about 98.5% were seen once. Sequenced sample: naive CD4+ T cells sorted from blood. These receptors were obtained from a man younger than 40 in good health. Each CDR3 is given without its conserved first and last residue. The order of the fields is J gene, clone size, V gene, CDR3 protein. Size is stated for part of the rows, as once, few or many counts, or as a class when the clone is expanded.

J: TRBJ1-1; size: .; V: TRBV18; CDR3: ASSPLGGVGTEAF
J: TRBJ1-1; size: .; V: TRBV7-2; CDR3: ASSLGTVTPKAF
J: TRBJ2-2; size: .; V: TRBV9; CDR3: ASSFRTSGNTGELF
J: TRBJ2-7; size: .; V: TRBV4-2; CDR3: ASSPLASGTSSYEQY
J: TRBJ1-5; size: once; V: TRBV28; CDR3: ASHFVGGPQPQH
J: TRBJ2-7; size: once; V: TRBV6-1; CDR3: ASKSYRDRAYEQY
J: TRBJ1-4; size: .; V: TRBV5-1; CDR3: ASSRAGLGNEKLF
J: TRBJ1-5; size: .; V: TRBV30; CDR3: AWSVSENQPQH
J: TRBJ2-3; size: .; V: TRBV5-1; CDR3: ASSLGSSGRVSTDTQY
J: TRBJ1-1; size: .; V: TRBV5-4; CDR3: ASSLVGHKKYTEAF
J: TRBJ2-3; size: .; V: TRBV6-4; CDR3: ASSAGTLRTDTQY
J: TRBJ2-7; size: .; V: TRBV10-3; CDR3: AIGTSGYEQY
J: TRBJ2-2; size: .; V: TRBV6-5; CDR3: ASSYLPSITGELF
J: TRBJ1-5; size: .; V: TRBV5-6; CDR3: ASSFRDSSNQPQH
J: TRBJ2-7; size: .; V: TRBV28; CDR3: ASSFGGAGVYEQY
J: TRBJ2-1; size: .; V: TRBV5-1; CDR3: ASSYLAGSYNEQF
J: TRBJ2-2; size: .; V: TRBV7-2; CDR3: ASIPSRPPNTGELF
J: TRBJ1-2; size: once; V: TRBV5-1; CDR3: ASSNPDAGYGYT
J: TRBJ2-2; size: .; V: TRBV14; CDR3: ASSLQVNTGELF
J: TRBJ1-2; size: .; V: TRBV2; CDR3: ASSGTGAGGYT
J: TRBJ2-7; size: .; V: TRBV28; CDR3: ASTLLASAHEQY
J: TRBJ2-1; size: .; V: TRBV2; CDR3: ASRQGTSAMGLENEQF
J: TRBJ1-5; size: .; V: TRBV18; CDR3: ASSINRGIFNSNQPQH
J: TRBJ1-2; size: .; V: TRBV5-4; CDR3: ASISQYYGYT
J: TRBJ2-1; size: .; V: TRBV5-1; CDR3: ASLRGDSYNEQF
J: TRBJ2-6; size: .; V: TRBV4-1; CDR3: ASSPVRGGNSGANVLT
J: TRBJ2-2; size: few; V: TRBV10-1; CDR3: ASSEDTGELF
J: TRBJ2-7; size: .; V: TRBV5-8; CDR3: ASSLIAGPYGEQY
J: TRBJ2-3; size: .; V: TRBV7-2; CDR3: ASGRTDTQY
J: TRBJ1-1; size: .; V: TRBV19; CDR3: ASSLVSVGTEAF
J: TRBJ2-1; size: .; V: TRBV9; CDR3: ASSAYGDRANEQF
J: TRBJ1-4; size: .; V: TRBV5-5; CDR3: ASSHGRTGTEKLF
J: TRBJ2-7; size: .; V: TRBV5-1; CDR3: ASSRARSSDEQY
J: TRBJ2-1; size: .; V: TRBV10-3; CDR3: AIRSQLADEQF
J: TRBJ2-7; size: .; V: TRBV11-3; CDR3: ASSLSLAGGSYEQY
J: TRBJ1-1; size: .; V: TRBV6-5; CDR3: ASSYSIQMNTEAF
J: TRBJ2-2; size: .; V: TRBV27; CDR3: ASSPSGLAGVRELF
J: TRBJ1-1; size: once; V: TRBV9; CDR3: ASSVGPGGGGNTEAF
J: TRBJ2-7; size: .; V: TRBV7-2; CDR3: ASSLQDWGEQY
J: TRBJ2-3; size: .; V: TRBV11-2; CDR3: ASSLEGLADTQY
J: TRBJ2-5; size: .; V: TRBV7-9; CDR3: ASSPAGVGQETQY
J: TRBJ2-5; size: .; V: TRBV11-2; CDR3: ASSLRLRGGETQY
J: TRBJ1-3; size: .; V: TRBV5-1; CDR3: ASSLQGTGNTIY
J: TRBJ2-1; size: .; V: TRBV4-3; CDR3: ASSQEARHNEQF
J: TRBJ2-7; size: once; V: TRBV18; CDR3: ASSQRDGSYEQY
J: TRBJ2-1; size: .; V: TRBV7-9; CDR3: ASGIAGLRNEQF
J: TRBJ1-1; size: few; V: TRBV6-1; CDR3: ASSLDRGTEAF
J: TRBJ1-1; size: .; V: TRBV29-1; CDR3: IPPAGSIGEAF
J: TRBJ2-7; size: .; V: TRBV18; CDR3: ASSPRSHPEQY
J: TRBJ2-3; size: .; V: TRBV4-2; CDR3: ASSQDAERVPVDTQY
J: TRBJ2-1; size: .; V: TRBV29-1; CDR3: SVAGKETRGTYNEQF